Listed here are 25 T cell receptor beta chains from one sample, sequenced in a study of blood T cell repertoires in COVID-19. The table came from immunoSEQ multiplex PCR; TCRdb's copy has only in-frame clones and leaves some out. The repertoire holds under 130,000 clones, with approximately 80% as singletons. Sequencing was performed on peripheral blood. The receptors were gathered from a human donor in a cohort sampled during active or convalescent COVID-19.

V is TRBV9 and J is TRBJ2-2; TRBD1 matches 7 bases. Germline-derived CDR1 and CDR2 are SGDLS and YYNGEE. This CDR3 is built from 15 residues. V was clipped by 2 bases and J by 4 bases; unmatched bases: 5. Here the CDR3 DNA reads TGTGCCAGCAGCGTGACAGGGTGGGGCACCGGGGAGCTGTTTTTT. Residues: CASSVTGWGTGELFF.

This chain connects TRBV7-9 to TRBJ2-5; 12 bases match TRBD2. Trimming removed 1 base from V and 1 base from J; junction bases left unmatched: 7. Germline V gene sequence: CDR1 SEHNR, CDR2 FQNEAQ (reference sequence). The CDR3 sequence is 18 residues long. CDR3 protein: CASSLVRLAGASQETQYF. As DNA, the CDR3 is TGTGCCAGCAGCTTAGTAAGACTAGCGGGGGCCTCCCAAGAGACCCAGTACTTC. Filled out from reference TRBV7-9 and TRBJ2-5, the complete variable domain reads DTGVSQNPRHKITKRGQNVTFRCDPISEHNRLYWYRQTLGQGPEFLTYFQNEAQLEKSRLLSDRFSAERPKGSFSTLEIQRTEQGDSAMYLCASSLVRLAGASQETQYFGPGTRLLVL.

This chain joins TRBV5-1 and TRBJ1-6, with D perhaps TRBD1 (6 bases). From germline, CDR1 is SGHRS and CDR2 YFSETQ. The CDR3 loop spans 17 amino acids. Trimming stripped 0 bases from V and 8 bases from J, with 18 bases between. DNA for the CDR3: TGCGCCAGCAGCTTGGCCGGACAGACACTAAGGGATTCACCCCTCCACTTT. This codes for CASSLAGQTLRDSPLHF.

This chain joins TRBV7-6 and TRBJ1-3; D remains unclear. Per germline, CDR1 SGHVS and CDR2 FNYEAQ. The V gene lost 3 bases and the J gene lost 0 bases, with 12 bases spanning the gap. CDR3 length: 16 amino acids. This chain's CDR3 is CASSLKTPASGNTIYF. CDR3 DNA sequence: TGTGCCAGCAGCTTGAAGACACCAGCCTCTGGAAACACCATATATTTT.

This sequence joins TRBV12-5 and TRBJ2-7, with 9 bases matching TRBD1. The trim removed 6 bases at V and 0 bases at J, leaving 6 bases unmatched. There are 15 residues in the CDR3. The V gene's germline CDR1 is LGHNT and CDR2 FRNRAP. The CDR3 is CASGTGQGSSYEQYF. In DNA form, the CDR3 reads TGTGCTAGTGGCACCGGACAGGGGAGCTCCTACGAGCAGTACTTC.

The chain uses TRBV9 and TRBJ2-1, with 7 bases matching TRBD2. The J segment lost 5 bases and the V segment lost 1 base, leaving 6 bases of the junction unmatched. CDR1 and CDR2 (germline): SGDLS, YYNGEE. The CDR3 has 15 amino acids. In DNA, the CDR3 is TGTGCCAGCAGCGTATTCGGGGGGAACCACAATGAGCAGTTCTTC. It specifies CASSVFGGNHNEQFF.

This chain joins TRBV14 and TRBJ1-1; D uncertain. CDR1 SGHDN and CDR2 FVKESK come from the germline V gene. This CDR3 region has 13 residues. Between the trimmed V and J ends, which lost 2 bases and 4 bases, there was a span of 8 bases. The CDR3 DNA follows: TGTGCCAGCAGCCAATCCCCCCGCACTGAAGCTTTCTTT. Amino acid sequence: CASSQSPRTEAFF.

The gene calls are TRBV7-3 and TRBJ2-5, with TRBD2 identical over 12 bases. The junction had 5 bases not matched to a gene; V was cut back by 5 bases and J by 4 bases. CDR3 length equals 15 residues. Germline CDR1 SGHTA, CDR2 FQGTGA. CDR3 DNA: TGTGCCAGCAGCCTAGCGGGGGGGCCAGGAGAGACCCAGTACTTC. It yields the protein CASSLAGGPGETQYF.

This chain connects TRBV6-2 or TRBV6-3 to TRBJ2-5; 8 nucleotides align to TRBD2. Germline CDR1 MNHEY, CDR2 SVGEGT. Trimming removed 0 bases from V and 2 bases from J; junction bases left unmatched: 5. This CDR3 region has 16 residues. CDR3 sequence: CASSYSPSGRQETQYF. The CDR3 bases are TGTGCCAGCAGTTACTCTCCTAGCGGGCGACAAGAGACCCAGTACTTC.

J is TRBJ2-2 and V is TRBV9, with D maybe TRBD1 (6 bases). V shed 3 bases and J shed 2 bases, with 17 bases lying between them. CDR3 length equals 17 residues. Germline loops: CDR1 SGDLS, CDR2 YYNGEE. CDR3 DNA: TGTGCCAGCAGCGACCTTGGTGGGACAATCAACACCGGGGAGCTGTTTTTT. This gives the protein CASSDLGGTINTGELFF.

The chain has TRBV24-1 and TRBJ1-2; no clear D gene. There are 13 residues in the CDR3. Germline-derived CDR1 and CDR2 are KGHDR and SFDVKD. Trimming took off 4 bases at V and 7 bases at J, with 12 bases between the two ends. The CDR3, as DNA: TGTGCCACCAGTGACGCCCCTCAGCGTGGCTACACCTTC. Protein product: CATSDAPQRGYTF.

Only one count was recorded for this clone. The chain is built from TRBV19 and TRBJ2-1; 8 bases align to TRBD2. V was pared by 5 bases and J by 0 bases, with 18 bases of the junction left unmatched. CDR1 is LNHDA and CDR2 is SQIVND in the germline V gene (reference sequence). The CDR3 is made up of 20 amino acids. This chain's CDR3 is CASSATGGIKILSSYNEQFF. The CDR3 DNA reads TGTGCCAGTAGTGCCACGGGGGGGATAAAAATCTTAAGCTCCTACAATGAGCAGTTCTTC. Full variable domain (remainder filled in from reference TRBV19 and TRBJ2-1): DGGITQSPKYLFRKEGQNVTLSCEQNLNHDAMYWYRQDPGQGLRLIYYSQIVNDFQKGDIAEGYSVSREKKESFPLTVTSAQKNPTAFYLCASSATGGIKILSSYNEQFFGPGTRLTVL.

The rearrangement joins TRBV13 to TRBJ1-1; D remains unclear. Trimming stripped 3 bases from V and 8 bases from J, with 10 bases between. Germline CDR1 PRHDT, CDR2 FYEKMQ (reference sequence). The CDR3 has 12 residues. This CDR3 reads CASSFLTSEAFF. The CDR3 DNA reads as TGTGCCAGCAGCTTTTTGACTAGCGAAGCTTTCTTT.

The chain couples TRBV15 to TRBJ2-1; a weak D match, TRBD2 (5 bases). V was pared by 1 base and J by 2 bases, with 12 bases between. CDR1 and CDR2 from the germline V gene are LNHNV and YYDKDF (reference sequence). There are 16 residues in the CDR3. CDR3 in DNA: TGTGCCACCAGCAGAGCTGGAGGTGGCGCCTACAATGAGCAGTTCTTC. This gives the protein CATSRAGGGAYNEQFF.

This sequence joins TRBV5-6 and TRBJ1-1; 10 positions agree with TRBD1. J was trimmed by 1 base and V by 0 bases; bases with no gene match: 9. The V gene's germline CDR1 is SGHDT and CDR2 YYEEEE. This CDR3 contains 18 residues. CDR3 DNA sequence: TGTGCCAGCAGCTTGGTAGGGACAGGGGTTCTTGAGAACACTGAAGCTTTCTTT. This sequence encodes CASSLVGTGVLENTEAFF.

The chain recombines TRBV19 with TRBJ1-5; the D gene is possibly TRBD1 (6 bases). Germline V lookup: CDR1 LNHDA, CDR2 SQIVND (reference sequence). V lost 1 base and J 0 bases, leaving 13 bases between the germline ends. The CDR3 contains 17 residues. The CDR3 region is CASSIGWTVNSNQPQHF. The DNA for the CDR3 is TGTGCCAGTAGTATAGGCTGGACAGTTAATAGCAATCAGCCCCAGCATTTT.

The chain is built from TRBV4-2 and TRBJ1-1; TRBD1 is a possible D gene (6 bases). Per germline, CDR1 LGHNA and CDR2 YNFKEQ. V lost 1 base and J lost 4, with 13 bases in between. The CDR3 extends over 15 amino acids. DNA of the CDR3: TGTGCCAGCAGCCAAGGGGGGGGGCTGCTCACTGAAGCTTTCTTT. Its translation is CASSQGGGLLTEAFF.

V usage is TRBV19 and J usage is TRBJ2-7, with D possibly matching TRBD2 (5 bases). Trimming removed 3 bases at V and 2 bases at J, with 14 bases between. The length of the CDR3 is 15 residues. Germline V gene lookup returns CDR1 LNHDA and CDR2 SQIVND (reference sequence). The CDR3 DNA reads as TGTGCCAGTAGTATGGCCACGGGGTGGGCCTACGAGCAGTACTTC. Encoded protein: CASSMATGWAYEQYF.

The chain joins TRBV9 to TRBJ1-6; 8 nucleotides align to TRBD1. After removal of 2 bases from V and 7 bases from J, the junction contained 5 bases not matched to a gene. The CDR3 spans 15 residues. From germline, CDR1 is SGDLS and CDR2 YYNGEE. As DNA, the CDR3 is TGTGCCAGCAGCGTCCAGGGGGCCGGGAATTCACCCCTCCACTTT. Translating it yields CASSVQGAGNSPLHF.

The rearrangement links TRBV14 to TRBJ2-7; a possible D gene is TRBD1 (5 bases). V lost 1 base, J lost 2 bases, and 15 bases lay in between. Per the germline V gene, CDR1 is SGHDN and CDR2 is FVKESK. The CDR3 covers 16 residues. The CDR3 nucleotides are TGTGCCAGCAGCCAAGTATGGAAGGGGCGACCCTACGAGCAGTACTTC. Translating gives CASSQVWKGRPYEQYF.

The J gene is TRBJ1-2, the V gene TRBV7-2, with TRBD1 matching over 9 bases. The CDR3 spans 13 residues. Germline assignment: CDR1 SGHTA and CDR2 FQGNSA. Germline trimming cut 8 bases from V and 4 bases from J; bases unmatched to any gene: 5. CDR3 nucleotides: TGTGCCAGCTCCGGACAGGGGCTCTATGGCTACACCTTC. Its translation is CASSGQGLYGYTF.

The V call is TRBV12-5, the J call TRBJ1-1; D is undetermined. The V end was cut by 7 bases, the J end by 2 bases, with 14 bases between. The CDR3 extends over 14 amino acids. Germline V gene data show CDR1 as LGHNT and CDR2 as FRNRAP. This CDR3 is CASDLRTGNTEAFF. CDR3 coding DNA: TGTGCTAGTGATCTACGGACGGGAAACACTGAAGCTTTCTTT.

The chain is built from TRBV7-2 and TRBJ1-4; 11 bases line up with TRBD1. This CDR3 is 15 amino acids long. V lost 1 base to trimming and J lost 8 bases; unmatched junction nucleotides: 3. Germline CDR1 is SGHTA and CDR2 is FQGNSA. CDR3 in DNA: TGTGCCAGCAGCTTAGGGGACAGGGGGAACGAAAAACTGTTTTTT. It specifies CASSLGDRGNEKLFF.

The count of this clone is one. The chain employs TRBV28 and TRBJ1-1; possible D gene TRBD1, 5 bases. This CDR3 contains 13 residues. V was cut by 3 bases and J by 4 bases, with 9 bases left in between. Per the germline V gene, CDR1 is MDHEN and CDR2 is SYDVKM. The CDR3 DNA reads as TGTGCCAGCAGTTTCGCCAGGGTCACTGAAGCTTTCTTT. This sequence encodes CASSFARVTEAFF.

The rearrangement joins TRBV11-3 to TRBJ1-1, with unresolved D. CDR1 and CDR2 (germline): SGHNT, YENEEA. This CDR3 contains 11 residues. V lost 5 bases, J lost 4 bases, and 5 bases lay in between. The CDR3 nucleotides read TGTGCCAGCAGCCAGCGCACTGAAGCTTTCTTT. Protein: CASSQRTEAFF.